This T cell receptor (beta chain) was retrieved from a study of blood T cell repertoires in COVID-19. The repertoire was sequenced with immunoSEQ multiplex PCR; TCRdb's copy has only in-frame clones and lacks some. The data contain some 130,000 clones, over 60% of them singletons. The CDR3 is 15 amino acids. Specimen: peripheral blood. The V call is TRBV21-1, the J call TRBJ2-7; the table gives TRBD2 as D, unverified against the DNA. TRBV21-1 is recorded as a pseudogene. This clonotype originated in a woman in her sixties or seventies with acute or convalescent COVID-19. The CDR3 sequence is CASGRTTSGAYEQYF. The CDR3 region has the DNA TGTGCCAGCGGACGAACGACTAGCGGGGCCTACGAGCAGTACTTC.